A single sample is the source of the 2 T cell receptor beta chains below, sequenced in a study of blood T cell repertoires in COVID-19. The table came from immunoSEQ multiplex PCR; TCRdb's copy has only in-frame clones and leaves some out. This repertoire shows fewer than 120,000 clones, approximately 67% found once; its top ten account for 7.6%. Source material: peripheral blood. The receptor source for this set is a woman aged 55 to 70 with acute or convalescent COVID-19.

The chain employs TRBV28 and TRBJ1-2, with TRBD1 identical over 7 bases. With 5 bases clipped from V and 8 bases from J, the junction kept 5 bases outside the gene matches. The length of the CDR3 is 12 residues. Germline V gives CDR1 MDHEN, CDR2 SYDVKM. The CDR3 spells CASSAQGMGYTF. The CDR3, as DNA: TGTGCCAGCAGTGCACAGGGGATGGGCTACACCTTC.

The chain couples TRBV13 to TRBJ1-1; the D gene is possibly TRBD1 (6 bases). Germline V gene lookup returns CDR1 PRHDT and CDR2 FYEKMQ (reference sequence). The CDR3 sequence is 14 residues long. Trimming cost V 1 base and J 11 bases, with 17 bases left between them. The CDR3 loop reads CASSLAPGEGSAFF. The CDR3 DNA follows: TGTGCCAGCAGCTTAGCCCCAGGGGAGGGTAGCGCTTTCTTT.